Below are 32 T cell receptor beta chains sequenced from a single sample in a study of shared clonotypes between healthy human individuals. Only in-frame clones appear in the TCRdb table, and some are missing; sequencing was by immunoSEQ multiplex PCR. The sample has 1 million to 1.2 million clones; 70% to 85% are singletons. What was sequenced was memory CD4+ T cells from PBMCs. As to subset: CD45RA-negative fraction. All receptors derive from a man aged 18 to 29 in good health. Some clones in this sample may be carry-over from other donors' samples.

The CDR3 sequence: CASSPAVSDRAYEQYF. The CDR3 coding sequence is TGTGCCAGTAGTCCCGCAGTTTCGGACAGGGCCTACGAGCAGTACTTC. The chain links TRBV19 to TRBJ2-7; 8 bases are shared with TRBD1. CDR1 is LNHDA, CDR2 SQIVND, per germline (reference sequence). Unmatched junction bases numbered 11, after V lost 5 bases and J lost 2 bases. The CDR3 runs 16 residues.

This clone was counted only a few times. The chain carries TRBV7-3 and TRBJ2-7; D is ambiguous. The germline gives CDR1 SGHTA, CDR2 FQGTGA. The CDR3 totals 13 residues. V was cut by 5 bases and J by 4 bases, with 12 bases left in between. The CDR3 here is CASSAGPFYEQYF. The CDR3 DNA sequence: TGTGCCAGCAGCGCCGGGCCTTTTTACGAGCAGTACTTC.

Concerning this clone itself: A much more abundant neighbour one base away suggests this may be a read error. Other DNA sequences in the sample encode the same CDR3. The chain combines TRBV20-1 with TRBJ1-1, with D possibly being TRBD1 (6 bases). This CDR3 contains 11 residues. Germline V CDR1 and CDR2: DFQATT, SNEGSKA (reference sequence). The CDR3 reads CSAGGATEAFF. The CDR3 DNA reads TGCAGTGCCGGGGGCGCCACTGAGGCTTTCTTT.

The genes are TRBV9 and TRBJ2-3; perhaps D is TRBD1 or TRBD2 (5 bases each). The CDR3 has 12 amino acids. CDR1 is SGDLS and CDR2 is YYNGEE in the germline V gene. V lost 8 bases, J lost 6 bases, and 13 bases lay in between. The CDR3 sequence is CASGGGADTQYF. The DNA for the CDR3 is TGTGCCAGTGGGGGTGGGGCGGATACGCAGTATTTT.

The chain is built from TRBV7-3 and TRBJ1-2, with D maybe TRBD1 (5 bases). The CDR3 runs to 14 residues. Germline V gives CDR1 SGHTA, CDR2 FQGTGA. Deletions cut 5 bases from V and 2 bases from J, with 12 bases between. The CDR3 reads CASSGRDPNYGYTF. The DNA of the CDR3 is TGTGCCAGCAGCGGCCGGGACCCCAACTATGGCTACACCTTC.

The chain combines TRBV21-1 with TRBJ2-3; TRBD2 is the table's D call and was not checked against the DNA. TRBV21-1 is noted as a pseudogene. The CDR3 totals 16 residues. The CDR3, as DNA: TGTGCCAGCACCAAAAGGGGTAGCGGGAGCACAGATACGCAGTATTTT. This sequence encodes CASTKRGSGSTDTQYF.

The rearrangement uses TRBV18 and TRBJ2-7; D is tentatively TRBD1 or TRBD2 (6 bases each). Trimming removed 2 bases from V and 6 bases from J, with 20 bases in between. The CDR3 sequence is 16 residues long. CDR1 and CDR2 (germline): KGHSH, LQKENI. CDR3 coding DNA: TGTGCCAGCTCACCATATGGGGAGTCGGGGGCGTCCGAGCAGTACTTC. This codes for CASSPYGESGASEQYF.

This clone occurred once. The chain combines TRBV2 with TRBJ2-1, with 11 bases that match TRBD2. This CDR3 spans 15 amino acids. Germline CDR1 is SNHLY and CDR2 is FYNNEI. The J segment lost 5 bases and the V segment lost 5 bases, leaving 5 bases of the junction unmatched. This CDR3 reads CASSWGLADDNEQFF. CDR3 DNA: TGTGCCAGCAGTTGGGGACTAGCGGATGACAATGAGCAGTTCTTC.

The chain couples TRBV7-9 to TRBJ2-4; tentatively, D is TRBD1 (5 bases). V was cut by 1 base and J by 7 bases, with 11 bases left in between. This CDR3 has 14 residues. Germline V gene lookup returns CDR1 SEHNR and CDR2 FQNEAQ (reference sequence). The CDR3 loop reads CASSLEGVGNIQYF. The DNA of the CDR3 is TGTGCCAGCAGCTTAGAAGGGGTAGGGAACATTCAGTACTTC.

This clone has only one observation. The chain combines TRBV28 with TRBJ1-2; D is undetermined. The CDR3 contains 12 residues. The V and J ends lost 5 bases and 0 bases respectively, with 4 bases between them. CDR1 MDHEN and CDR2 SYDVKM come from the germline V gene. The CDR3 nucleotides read TGTGCCAGCAGTCAACCTAACTATGGCTACACCTTC. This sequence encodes CASSQPNYGYTF.

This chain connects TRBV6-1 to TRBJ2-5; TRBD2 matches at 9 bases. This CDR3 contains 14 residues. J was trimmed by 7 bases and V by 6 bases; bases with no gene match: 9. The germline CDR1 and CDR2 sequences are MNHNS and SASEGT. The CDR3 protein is CASSRLAAGGTQYF. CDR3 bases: TGTGCCAGCAGCCGCCTGGCAGCGGGAGGGACCCAGTACTTC.

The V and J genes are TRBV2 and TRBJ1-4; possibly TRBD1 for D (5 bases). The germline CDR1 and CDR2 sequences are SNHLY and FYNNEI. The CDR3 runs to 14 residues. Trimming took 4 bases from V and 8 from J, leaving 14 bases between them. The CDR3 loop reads CASSGSGRDEKLFF. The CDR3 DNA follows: TGTGCCAGCAGTGGGTCTGGGAGGGACGAAAAACTGTTTTTT.

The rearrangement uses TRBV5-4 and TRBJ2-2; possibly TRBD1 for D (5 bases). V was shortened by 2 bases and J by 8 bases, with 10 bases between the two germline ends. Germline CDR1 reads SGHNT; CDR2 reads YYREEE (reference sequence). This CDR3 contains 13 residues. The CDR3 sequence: CASSFSRTGELFF. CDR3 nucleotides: TGTGCCAGCAGCTTTTCAAGGACAGGGGAGCTGTTTTTT.

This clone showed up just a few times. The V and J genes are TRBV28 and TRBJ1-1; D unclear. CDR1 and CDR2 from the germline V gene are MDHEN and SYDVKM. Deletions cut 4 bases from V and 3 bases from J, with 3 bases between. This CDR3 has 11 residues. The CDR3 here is CASSWDTEAFF. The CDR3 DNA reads TGTGCCAGCAGTTGGGACACTGAAGCTTTCTTT.

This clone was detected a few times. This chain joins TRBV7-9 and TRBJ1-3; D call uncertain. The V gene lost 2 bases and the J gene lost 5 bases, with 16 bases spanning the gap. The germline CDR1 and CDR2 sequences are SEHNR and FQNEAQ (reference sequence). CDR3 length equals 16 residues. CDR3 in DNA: TGTGCCAGCAGCTTAAATGGCGCCGGTTTTAGAAACACCATATATTTT. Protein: CASSLNGAGFRNTIYF.

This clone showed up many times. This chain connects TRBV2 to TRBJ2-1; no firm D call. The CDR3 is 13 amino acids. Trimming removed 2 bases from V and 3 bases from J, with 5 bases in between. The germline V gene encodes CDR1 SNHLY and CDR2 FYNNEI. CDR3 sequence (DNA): TGTGCCAGCAGTGAAAACAGCTACAATGAGCAGTTCTTC. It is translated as CASSENSYNEQFF.

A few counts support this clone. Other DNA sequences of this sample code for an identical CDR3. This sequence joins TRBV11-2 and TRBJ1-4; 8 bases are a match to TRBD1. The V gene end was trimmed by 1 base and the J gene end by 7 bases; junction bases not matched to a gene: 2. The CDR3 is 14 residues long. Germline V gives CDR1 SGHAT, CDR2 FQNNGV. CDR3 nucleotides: TGTGCCAGCAGCTTAGGCCAGGGGGCTGAAAAACTGTTTTTT. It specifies CASSLGQGAEKLFF.

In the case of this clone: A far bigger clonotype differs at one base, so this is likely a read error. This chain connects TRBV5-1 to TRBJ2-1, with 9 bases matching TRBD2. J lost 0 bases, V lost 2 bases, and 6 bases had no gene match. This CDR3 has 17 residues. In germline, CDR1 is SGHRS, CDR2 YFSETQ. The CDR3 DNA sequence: TGCGCCAGCAGCTTTATTGCGGGAGGGAGCTCCTACAATGAGCAGTTCTTC. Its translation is CASSFIAGGSSYNEQFF.

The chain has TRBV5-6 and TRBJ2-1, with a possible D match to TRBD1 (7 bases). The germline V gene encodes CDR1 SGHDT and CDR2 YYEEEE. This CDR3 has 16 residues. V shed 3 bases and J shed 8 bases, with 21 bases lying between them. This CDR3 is CASSYNLSPRGDEQFF. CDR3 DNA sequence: TGTGCCAGCAGCTATAACTTAAGCCCCAGGGGGGATGAGCAGTTCTTC.

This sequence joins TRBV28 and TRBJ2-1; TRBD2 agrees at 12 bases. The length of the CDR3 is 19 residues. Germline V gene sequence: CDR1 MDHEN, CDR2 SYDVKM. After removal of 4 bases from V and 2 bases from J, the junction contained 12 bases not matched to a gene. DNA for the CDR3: TGTGCCAGCAGTTCCAAACTAGCGGGAGGCTATAGGACCTACAATGAGCAGTTCTTC. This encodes CASSSKLAGGYRTYNEQFF.

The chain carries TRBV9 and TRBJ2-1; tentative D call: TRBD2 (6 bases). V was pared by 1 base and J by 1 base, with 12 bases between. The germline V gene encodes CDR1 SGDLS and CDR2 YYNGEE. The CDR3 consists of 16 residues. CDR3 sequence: CASSVPGEGSYNEQFF. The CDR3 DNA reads TGTGCCAGCAGCGTACCGGGAGAAGGGTCCTACAATGAGCAGTTCTTC.

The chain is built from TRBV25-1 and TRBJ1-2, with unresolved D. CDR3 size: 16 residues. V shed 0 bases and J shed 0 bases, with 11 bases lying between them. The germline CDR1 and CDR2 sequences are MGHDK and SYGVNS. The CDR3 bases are TGTGCCAGCAGTGAATATAACGGAGCTCCTAACTATGGCTACACCTTC. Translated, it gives CASSEYNGAPNYGYTF.

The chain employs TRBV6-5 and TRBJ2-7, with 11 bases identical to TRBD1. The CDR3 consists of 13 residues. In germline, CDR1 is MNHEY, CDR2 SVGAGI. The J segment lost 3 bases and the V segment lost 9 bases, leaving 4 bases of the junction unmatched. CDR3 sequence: CASVGTGGYEQYF. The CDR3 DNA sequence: TGTGCCAGTGTCGGGACAGGGGGCTACGAGCAGTACTTC.

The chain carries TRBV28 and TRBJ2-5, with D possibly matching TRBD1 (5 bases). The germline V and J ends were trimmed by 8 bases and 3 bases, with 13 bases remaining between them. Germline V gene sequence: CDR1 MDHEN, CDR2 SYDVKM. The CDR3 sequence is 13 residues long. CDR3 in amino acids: CASQSTAEETQYF. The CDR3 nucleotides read TGTGCCAGCCAATCGACAGCCGAAGAGACCCAGTACTTC.

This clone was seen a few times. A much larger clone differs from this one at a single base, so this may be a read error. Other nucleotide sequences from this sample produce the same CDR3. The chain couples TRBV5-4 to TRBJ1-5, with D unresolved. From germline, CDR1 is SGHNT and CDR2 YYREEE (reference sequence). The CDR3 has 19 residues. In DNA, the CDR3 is TGCGCCAGCAGCTGCGGGCGGATCGGGCCCCTTTATAGCAATCAGCCCCAGCATTTT. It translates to CASSCGRIGPLYSNQPQHF.

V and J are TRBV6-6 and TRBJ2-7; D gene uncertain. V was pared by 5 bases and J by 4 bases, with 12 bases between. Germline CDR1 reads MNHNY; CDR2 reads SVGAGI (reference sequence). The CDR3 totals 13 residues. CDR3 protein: CASSIYQSYEQYF. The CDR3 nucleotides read TGTGCCAGCAGTATCTACCAGAGTTACGAGCAGTACTTC.

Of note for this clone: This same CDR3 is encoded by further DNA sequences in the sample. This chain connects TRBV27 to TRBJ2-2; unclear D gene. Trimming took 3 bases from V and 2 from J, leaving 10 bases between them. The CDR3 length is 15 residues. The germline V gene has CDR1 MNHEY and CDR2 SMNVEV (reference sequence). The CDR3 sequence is CASSLRQRNTGELFF. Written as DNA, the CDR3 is TGTGCCAGCAGTTTGCGGCAAAGAAACACCGGGGAGCTGTTTTTT.

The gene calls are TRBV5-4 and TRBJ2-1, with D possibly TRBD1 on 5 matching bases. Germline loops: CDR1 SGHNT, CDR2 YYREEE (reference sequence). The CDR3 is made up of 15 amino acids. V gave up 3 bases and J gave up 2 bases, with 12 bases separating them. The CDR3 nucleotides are TGTGCCAGCAGCTCCGGCACAGGCCCCTACAATGAGCAGTTCTTC. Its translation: CASSSGTGPYNEQFF.

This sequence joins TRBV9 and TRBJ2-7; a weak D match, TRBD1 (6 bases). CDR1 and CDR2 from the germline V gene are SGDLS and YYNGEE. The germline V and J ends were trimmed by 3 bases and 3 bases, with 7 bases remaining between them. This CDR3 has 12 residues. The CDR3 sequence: CASSARGYEQYF. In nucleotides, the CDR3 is TGTGCCAGCAGCGCCAGGGGCTACGAGCAGTACTTC.

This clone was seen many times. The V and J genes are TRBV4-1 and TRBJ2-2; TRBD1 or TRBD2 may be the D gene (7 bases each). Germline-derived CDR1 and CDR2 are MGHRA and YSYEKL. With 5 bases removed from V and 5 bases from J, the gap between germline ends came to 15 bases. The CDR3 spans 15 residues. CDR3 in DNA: TGCGCCAGCAGCTCCGCAGGGGGGGGAACCGGGGAGCTGTTTTTT. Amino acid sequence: CASSSAGGGTGELFF.

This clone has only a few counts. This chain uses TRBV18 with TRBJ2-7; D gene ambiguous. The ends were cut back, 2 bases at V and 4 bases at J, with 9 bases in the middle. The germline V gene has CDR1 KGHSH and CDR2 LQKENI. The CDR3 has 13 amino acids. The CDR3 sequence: CASSPSAQYEQYF. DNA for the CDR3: TGTGCCAGCTCACCATCGGCCCAATACGAGCAGTACTTC.

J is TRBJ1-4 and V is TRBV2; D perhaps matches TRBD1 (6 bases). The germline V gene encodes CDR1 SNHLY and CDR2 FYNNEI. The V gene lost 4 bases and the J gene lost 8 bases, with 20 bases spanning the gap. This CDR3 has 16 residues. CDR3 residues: CASSGAIGTRVEKLFF. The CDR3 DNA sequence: TGTGCCAGCAGTGGGGCTATCGGGACACGTGTCGAAAAACTGTTTTTT.